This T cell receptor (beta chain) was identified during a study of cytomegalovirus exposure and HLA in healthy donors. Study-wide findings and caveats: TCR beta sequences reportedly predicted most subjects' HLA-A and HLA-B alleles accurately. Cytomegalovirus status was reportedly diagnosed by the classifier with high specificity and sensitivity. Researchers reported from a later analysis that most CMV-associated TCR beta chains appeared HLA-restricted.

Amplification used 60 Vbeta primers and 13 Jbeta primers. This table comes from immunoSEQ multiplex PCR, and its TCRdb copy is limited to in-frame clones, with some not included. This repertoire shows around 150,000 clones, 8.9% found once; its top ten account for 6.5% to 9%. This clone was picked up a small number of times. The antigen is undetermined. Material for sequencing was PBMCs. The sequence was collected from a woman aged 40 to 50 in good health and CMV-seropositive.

As DNA, the CDR3 is TGTGCCACCAGCAGAGATTACGGGATCATGGACACCGGGGAGCTGTTTTTT. This translates into CATSRDYGIMDTGELFF. This chain links TRBV15 with TRBJ2-2, with a tentative D call TRBD2 (5 bases). This CDR3 contains 17 residues. Trimming took off 0 bases at V and 3 bases at J, with 14 bases between the two ends. Germline values: CDR1 LNHNV, CDR2 YYDKDF (reference sequence).